The sequence of this TCR beta chain was determined in a study of blood T cell repertoires in COVID-19. Study background: T cells, B-cell-depleted T cells, or PBMCs provided the cDNA or gDNA that served as material.

From germline, CDR1 is SGHTA and CDR2 FQGNSA. This CDR3 is 18 amino acids long. J gave up 1 base and V 4 bases, and 11 bases lay outside the gene matches. In the authors' methods: From reference gene primer amplification, estimates of nucleated cell counts were derived. The method was immunoSEQ multiplex PCR; TCRdb's version includes in-frame clones alone and lacks a portion of them. V and J calls and clone size come straight from that table; D and trimming were deduced from the DNA. The data contain 20,000 or so clones, about 85% of them singletons. The sequencing sample was made of peripheral blood. This chain joins TRBV7-2 and TRBJ2-7, with 12 bases lining up with TRBD2. The TCR comes from a man in his 70s with acute or convalescent COVID-19. The CDR3 loop reads CASSYRASGRAASYEQYF. Here the CDR3 DNA reads TGTGCCAGCAGCTATAGGGCTAGCGGGAGGGCCGCGTCCTACGAGCAGTACTTC.